The subject of this entry is one T cell receptor (beta chain). The CDR3 runs to 16 residues. V was pared by 0 bases and J by 5 bases, with 4 bases of the junction left unmatched. The V gene's germline CDR1 is MNHEY and CDR2 SVGEGT. This entry comes from a study of blood T cell repertoires in COVID-19. The wider study: COVID-19 samples collected from the United States, Italy and Spain covered acute and convalescent phases. From T cells, B-cell-depleted T cells, or PBMCs came the material, which was cDNA or gDNA.

Source study methods: Reference gene primer amplification in the assay estimated nucleated cell counts. Produced via immunoSEQ multiplex PCR; TCRdb's table is partial and in-frame only. V and J calls plus clone size are reproduced from that table; the DNA served to infer D and trimming. The profile shows around 39,000 clones, roughly 80% of them singletons. This receptor was identified in a man aged 80 or over with active or convalescent COVID-19. The chain carries TRBV6-2 or TRBV6-3 and TRBJ2-2, with 9 bases fitting TRBD1. The source material was peripheral blood. The CDR3 DNA reads as TGTGCCAGCAGTTACTCTGGGACAGGGCTAACCGGGGAGCTGTTTTTT. This codes for CASSYSGTGLTGELFF.